Below, 20 T cell receptor beta chains from the same sample are listed, as sequenced in a study of brain T cells in children with intractable seizures. Repertoires were generated with immunoSEQ multiplex PCR, while TCRdb's copy carries only in-frame clones and drops some. The data hold 340,000 or so clones, with 93% observed a single time. Time point indicated: blood from clinic visit 5 months post-surgery; TSC patient then seizure free. The specimen was peripheral blood, collected approximately 5 months after surgery. These receptors originate from a boy less than two years old with tuberous sclerosis and intractable seizures.

The rearrangement links TRBV7-9 to TRBJ2-7; no reliable D call. Germline assignment: CDR1 SEHNR and CDR2 FQNEAQ (reference sequence). Trimming removed 5 bases from V and 5 bases from J, with 10 bases in between. CDR3 length: 12 amino acids. The CDR3 DNA sequence: TGTGCCAGCAGCCCAAGCGCTAACGAGCAGTACTTC. This sequence encodes CASSPSANEQYF.

The gene calls are TRBV9 and TRBJ2-3; D remains ambiguous. CDR1 and CDR2 (germline): SGDLS, YYNGEE. CDR3 length: 12 amino acids. V lost 0 bases and J lost 4, with 3 bases in between. In DNA, the CDR3 is TGTGCCAGCAGCGTAGTAGCAGATACGCAGTATTTT. It specifies CASSVVADTQYF.

V gene TRBV5-5 combines with J gene TRBJ2-7; TRBD2 matches 16 bases. The CDR3 spans 13 residues. Germline V gene lookup returns CDR1 SGHKS and CDR2 YYEKEE (reference sequence). V shed 4 bases and J 13 bases; nucleotides not matched to a gene: 5. As DNA, the CDR3 is TGTGCCAGCAGCCTGGGGACTAGCGGGAGGGATTACTTC. Translated: CASSLGTSGRDYF.

This clone has more than one count but fewer than ten. V and J are TRBV4-1 and TRBJ1-1; D is ambiguous. V dropped 4 bases and J dropped 4 bases, with 7 bases sitting between them. This CDR3 contains 12 residues. Germline CDR1 and CDR2: MGHRA and YSYEKL. The CDR3 nucleotides read TGCGCCAGCAGCCTAGACACCACTGAAGCTTTCTTT. It codes for CASSLDTTEAFF.

This sequence joins TRBV27 and TRBJ1-5; D uncertain. CDR1 and CDR2 (germline): MNHEY, SMNVEV (reference sequence). The CDR3 extends over 15 amino acids. V lost 3 bases and J 2 bases, leaving 11 bases between the germline ends. CDR3: CASSFTAVGNQPQHF. The DNA for the CDR3 is TGTGCCAGCAGTTTCACTGCTGTGGGCAATCAGCCCCAGCATTTT.

The rearrangement links TRBV29-1 to TRBJ1-1; D ambiguous. Germline V gives CDR1 SQVTM, CDR2 ANQGSEA. The CDR3 is 13 residues long. The ends were cut back, 0 bases at V and 3 bases at J, with 8 bases in the middle. The CDR3 is CSVEEIADTEAFF. Here the CDR3 DNA reads TGCAGCGTTGAAGAGATCGCGGACACTGAAGCTTTCTTT.

The V and J genes are TRBV5-1 and TRBJ2-5; 7 bases fit TRBD1. Germline lookup yields CDR1 SGHRS and CDR2 YFSETQ. V lost 3 bases and J lost 2; bases outside the gene matches: 10. This CDR3 is 16 amino acids long. The CDR3 nucleotides read TGCGCCAGCAGCTCCAAGGGGGCGGTAGGGCAAGAGACCCAGTACTTC. Residues: CASSSKGAVGQETQYF.

As concerns this clone: Additional DNA sequences in this sample encode the identical CDR3. The rearrangement uses TRBV6-1 and TRBJ2-2; 8 nucleotides line up with TRBD2. Trimming removed 1 base from V and 7 bases from J; junction bases left unmatched: 8. This CDR3 is 16 amino acids long. The germline V gene has CDR1 MNHNS and CDR2 SASEGT. CDR3 DNA sequence: TGTGCCAGCAGTGAAGGGGGCGGGGGGTACGGCGGGGAGCTGTTTTTT. It yields the protein CASSEGGGGYGGELFF.

V usage is TRBV4-1 and J usage is TRBJ2-1; 11 bases are shared with TRBD2. CDR3 length: 13 amino acids. V gave up 4 bases and J gave up 15 bases; unmatched junction bases: 8. Germline lookup yields CDR1 MGHRA and CDR2 YSYEKL. The CDR3 DNA reads as TGCGCCAGCAGCCCCTTACTAGCGGGAGCCCGGTTCTTC. It encodes CASSPLLAGARFF.

The chain recombines TRBV30 with TRBJ1-2; D call uncertain. In germline, CDR1 is GTSNPN, CDR2 SVGIG (reference sequence). The CDR3 extends over 13 amino acids. Deletions cut 2 bases from V and 0 bases from J, with 7 bases between. The CDR3, as DNA: TGTGCCTGGAGTTCCCCAGCTAACTATGGCTACACCTTC. Its protein product is CAWSSPANYGYTF. Full variable domain (rest looked up from reference TRBV30 and TRBJ1-2): SQTIHQWPATLVQPVGSPLSLECTVEGTSNPNLYWYRQAAGRGLQLLFYSVGIGQISSEVPQNLSASRPQDRQFILSSKKLLLSDSGFYLCAWSSPANYGYTFGSGTRLTVV.

A single count supports this clone. V is TRBV4-1 and J is TRBJ2-6; no definite D call. Germline values: CDR1 MGHRA, CDR2 YSYEKL. The V end lost 1 base, the J end lost 0 bases, and 4 bases lay between the germline ends. This CDR3 is built from 15 residues. The CDR3 DNA sequence: TGCGCCAGCAGCCAAGTCCCCTCTGGGGCCAACGTCCTGACTTTC. This gives the protein CASSQVPSGANVLTF.

J is TRBJ2-2 and V is TRBV3-1 (or the pseudogene TRBV3-2); D ambiguous. The CDR3 length is 12 residues. Trimming pared 4 bases from V and 3 bases from J, leaving 3 bases between. Germline loops: CDR1 LGHDT, CDR2 YNNKEL (reference sequence). This chain's CDR3 is CASSLDTGELFF. For the CDR3, the DNA is TGTGCCAGCAGCCTCGACACCGGGGAGCTGTTTTTT.

Concerning this clone: At the DNA level, this CDR3 is encoded by other sequences in the same sample as well. The rearrangement uses TRBV11-3 and TRBJ1-1, with D possibly TRBD1 on 5 matching bases. Trimming took off 0 bases at V and 1 base at J, with 6 bases between the two ends. This CDR3 is 14 amino acids long. In germline, CDR1 is SGHNT, CDR2 YENEEA. The CDR3 sequence is CASSLEGGNTEAFF. The CDR3 region has the DNA TGTGCCAGCAGCTTAGAGGGGGGGAACACTGAAGCTTTCTTT.

This chain links TRBV10-3 with TRBJ1-4; 10 positions agree with TRBD1. Germline CDR1 ENHRY, CDR2 SYGVKD. The V gene end was trimmed by 3 bases and the J gene end by 1 base; junction bases not matched to a gene: 5. This CDR3 contains 17 residues. The CDR3 DNA reads as TGTGCCATCAGTGAAGGGACAGGGGTTGGAACTAATGAAAAACTGTTTTTT. It is translated as CAISEGTGVGTNEKLFF.

This chain connects TRBV5-1 to TRBJ2-7; D unresolved. CDR3 size: 12 residues. Trimming took off 1 base at V and 6 bases at J, with 8 bases between the two ends. CDR1 is SGHRS, CDR2 YFSETQ, per germline. The CDR3 region is CASSLSRREQYF. DNA of the CDR3: TGCGCCAGCAGCTTGTCCAGGCGCGAGCAGTACTTC.

CDR3 sequence (DNA): TGTGCCAGCAGCTTAGAGGGGCTAGGTGGCTACACCTTC. Translated: CASSLEGLGGYTF. The rearrangement uses TRBV13 and TRBJ1-2; D might be TRBD1 (5 bases). The CDR3 covers 13 residues. The V end lost 1 base, the J end lost 7 bases, and 10 bases lay between the germline ends. The germline CDR1 and CDR2 sequences are PRHDT and FYEKMQ (reference sequence).

The chain joins TRBV7-3 to TRBJ2-3; 8 positions match TRBD2. CDR1 is SGHTA, CDR2 FQGTGA, per germline. V trimming: 2 bases; J trimming: 6 bases; junction bases outside the gene matches: 13. The CDR3 covers 17 residues. Here the CDR3 DNA reads TGTGCCAGCAGCTTAGGCCTCTCGGGAGGGCCGGGGGATACGCAGTATTTT. Amino acid sequence: CASSLGLSGGPGDTQYF.

V and J are TRBV29-1 and TRBJ2-3, with D unclear. The CDR3 length is 12 residues. Trimming took 4 bases from V and 2 from J, leaving 7 bases between them. Looked up from germline, CDR1 is SQVTM and CDR2 is ANQGSEA. CDR3 bases: TGCAGCGTTGGGCTATTCACAGATACGCAGTATTTT. Translating it yields CSVGLFTDTQYF.

V is TRBV3-1 (or the pseudogene TRBV3-2) and J is TRBJ2-7; the D call may be TRBD1 or TRBD2 (5 bases each). The V gene lost 4 bases and the J gene lost 2 bases, with 15 bases spanning the gap. The CDR3 is 15 amino acids. CDR1 and CDR2 (germline): LGHDT, YNNKEL (reference sequence). CDR3 residues: CASSPGTMGAYEQYF. CDR3 sequence (DNA): TGTGCCAGCAGCCCTGGGACGATGGGAGCCTACGAGCAGTACTTC.

This rearrangement joins TRBV28 to TRBJ2-6, with D perhaps matching TRBD1 (5 bases). The CDR3 spans 15 residues. In germline, CDR1 is MDHEN, CDR2 SYDVKM. The V end was cut by 0 bases, the J end by 2 bases, with 5 bases between. CDR3 residues: CASSLWDTGANVLTF. CDR3 nucleotides: TGTGCCAGCAGTTTATGGGACACTGGGGCCAACGTCCTGACTTTC.